This T cell receptor (beta chain) was identified in a study of T cells in Graves' hyperthyroidism and ophthalmopathy. Overall study results and limits: By a 13 V-J model, ophthalmopathy was set apart from stable hyperthyroidism. Prediction of ophthalmopathy progression came a median around 6.1 months pre-onset.

The CDR3 is 15 residues long. Germline V lookup: CDR1 SGHVS, CDR2 FNYEAQ. The V segment lost 0 bases and the J segment 10 bases; nucleotides outside the gene matches: 9. TCR beta CDR3 regions were amplified from RNA transcripts. In the first-round RT-PCR of the TCR CDR3, the HTBI primer set was used. In TCRdb, the multiplex PCR reads were re-called with MiXCR into one record per CDR3 protein. The repertoire includes hundreds of thousands of distinct CDR3 sequences, 20% of them detected once, and roughly 50% sits in the top ten. Of note for this clonotype: Its cognate antigen is unknown.

Enrolled ophthalmopathy patients presented with a Clinical Activity Score of at least 3, a NOSPECS grade of at least 4, and disease duration under 3 months. The PBMCs studied were ones that came from 10 ml fresh peripheral blood. Sequenced: blood. V usage is TRBV7-6 and J usage is TRBJ2-1, with 7 bases that match TRBD2. The clonotype was recovered from a man aged 35 to 55 with Graves' ophthalmopathy. The CDR3 loop reads CASSLARAGVPEQFF. CDR3 sequence (DNA): TGTGCCAGCAGCTTAGCGCGGGCGGGAGTCCCCGAGCAGTTCTTC.